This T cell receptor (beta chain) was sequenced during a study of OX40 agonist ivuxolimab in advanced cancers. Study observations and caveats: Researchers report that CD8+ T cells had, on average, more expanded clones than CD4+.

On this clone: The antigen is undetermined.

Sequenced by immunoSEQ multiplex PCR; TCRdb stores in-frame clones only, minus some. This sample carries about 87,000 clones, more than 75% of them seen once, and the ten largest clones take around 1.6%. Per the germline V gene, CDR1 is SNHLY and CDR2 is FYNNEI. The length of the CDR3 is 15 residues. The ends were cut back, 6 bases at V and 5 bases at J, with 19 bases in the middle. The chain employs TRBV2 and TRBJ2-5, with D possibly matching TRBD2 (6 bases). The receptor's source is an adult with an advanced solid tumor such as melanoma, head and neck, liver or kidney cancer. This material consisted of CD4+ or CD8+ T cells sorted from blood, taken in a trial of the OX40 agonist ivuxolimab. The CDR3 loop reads CASSYQELAAETQYF. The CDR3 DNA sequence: TGTGCCAGCAGCTACCAAGAACTAGCAGCTGAGACCCAGTACTTC. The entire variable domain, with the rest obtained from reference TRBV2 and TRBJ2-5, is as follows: EPEVTQTPSHQVTQMGQEVILRCVPISNHLYFYWYRQILGQKVEFLVSFYNNEISEKSEIFDDQFSVERPDGSNFTLKIRSTKLEDSAMYFCASSYQELAAETQYFGPGTRLLVL.